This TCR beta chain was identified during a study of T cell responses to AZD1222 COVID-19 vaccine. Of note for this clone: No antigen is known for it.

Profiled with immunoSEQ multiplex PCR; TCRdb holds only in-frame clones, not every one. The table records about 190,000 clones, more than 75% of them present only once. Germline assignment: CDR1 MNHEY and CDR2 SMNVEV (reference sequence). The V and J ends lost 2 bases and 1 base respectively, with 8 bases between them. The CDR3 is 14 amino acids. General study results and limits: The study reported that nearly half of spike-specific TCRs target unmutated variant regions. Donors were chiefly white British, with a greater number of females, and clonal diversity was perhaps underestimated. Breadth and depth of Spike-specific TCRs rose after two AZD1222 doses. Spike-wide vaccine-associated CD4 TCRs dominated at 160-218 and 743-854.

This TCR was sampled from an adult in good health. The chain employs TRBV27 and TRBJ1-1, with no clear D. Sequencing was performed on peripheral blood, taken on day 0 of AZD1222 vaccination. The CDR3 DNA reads TGTGCCAGCAGTTTACGAAGCTCGAACACTGAAGCTTTCTTT. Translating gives CASSLRSSNTEAFF.